The 32 T cell receptor beta chains below all came from one sample that was sequenced in a study of early stage breast cancer tumors. The repertoire was sequenced with immunoSEQ multiplex PCR; TCRdb's copy has only in-frame clones and lacks some. The data contain some 35,000 clones, around 68% of them singletons. Sequencing was done on a sample of blood. These receptors all come from a person between 60 and 70 years old with breast cancer.

The chain employs TRBV5-1 and TRBJ2-1; 10 nucleotides match TRBD1. This CDR3 has 15 residues. The V gene's germline CDR1 is SGHRS and CDR2 YFSETQ. With V trimmed by 7 bases and J by 1 base, 5 bases remained unmatched. In nucleotides, the CDR3 is TGCGCCAGCCTCGGGACAGGGGCATCCTACAATGAGCAGTTCTTC. This translates into CASLGTGASYNEQFF.

This clone is judged medium-sized. This sequence joins TRBV10-3 and TRBJ1-2; D ambiguous. V shed 4 bases and J shed 5 bases, with 8 bases lying between them. CDR1 and CDR2 from the germline V gene are ENHRY and SYGVKD. The CDR3 has 12 residues. The CDR3 spells CAISGPAYGYTF. The DNA of the CDR3 is TGTGCCATCAGTGGTCCAGCATATGGCTACACCTTC.

J is TRBJ2-2 and V is TRBV5-1; D gene uncertain. CDR1 and CDR2 from the germline V gene are SGHRS and YFSETQ. This CDR3 region has 14 residues. Trimming left V 6 bases short and J 0 bases short, with 9 bases between. CDR3 sequence (DNA): TGCGCCAGCACCACCTACACGAACACCGGGGAGCTGTTTTTT. Its protein product is CASTTYTNTGELFF.

The chain has TRBV7-8 and TRBJ2-5; D not resolved. Germline assignment: CDR1 SGHVS and CDR2 FQNEAQ. V lost 5 bases and J lost 0, with 4 bases in between. The CDR3 runs to 12 residues. CDR3 sequence: CASSRDQETQYF. The CDR3 DNA is TGTGCCAGCAGCCGAGACCAAGAGACCCAGTACTTC.

The V gene is TRBV2, the J gene TRBJ2-1, with 8 bases that match TRBD1. Germline CDR1 SNHLY, CDR2 FYNNEI. CDR3 length: 14 amino acids. The V and J ends lost 6 bases and 2 bases, in that order; junction bases with no gene match: 3. For the CDR3, the DNA is TGTGCCAGCAGGAGCAGGGGGCCCTACAATGAGCAGTTCTTC. This codes for CASRSRGPYNEQFF. Filled out from reference TRBV2 and TRBJ2-1, the complete variable domain reads EPEVTQTPSHQVTQMGQEVILRCVPISNHLYFYWYRQILGQKVEFLVSFYNNEISEKSEIFDDQFSVERPDGSNFTLKIRSTKLEDSAMYFCASRSRGPYNEQFFGPGTRLTVL.

This rearrangement joins TRBV18 to TRBJ2-1; TRBD2 aligns across 9 bases. The CDR3 extends over 16 amino acids. Looked up from germline, CDR1 is KGHSH and CDR2 is LQKENI. V was pared by 2 bases and J by 8 bases, with 10 bases of the junction left unmatched. CDR3 sequence: CASSPSGGILNDEQFF. The CDR3 DNA reads as TGTGCCAGCTCACCAAGCGGGGGGATCCTAAACGATGAGCAGTTCTTC.

The V call is TRBV19, the J call TRBJ2-1; 14 bases fit TRBD2. Trimming took 5 bases from V and 8 from J; bases not matched to a gene: 5. The germline CDR1 and CDR2 sequences are LNHDA and SQIVND (reference sequence). The CDR3 runs 15 residues. CDR3 region: CASSSTSGRADEQFF. The CDR3 DNA is TGTGCCAGTAGTTCGACTAGCGGGAGGGCCGATGAGCAGTTCTTC.

This clone was detected once. The chain carries TRBV25-1 and TRBJ2-7, with D perhaps TRBD1 or TRBD2 (5 bases each). The germline gives CDR1 MGHDK, CDR2 SYGVNS. Trimming stripped 0 bases from V and 3 bases from J, with 9 bases between. The CDR3 loop spans 14 amino acids. CDR3 region: CASSEYGGSYEQYF. The CDR3, as DNA: TGTGCCAGCAGTGAATATGGGGGAAGCTACGAGCAGTACTTC.

V usage is TRBV2 and J usage is TRBJ1-4, with 9 nucleotides matching TRBD1. CDR1 is SNHLY, CDR2 FYNNEI, per germline. Unmatched junction bases numbered 15, after V lost 5 bases and J lost 8 bases. This CDR3 is 17 amino acids long. Written as DNA, the CDR3 is TGTGCCAGCAGTCTCTATGGGGCCGGGACAGGGTACGAAAAACTGTTTTTT. This sequence encodes CASSLYGAGTGYEKLFF.

The V call is TRBV11-2, the J call TRBJ2-3, with 11 bases lining up with TRBD2. The germline gives CDR1 SGHAT, CDR2 FQNNGV. The CDR3 has 15 amino acids. After removal of 3 bases from V and 3 bases from J, the junction contained 2 bases not matched to a gene. This CDR3 reads CASSFSGRETDTQYF. The CDR3 nucleotides are TGTGCCAGCAGCTTTAGCGGGAGGGAGACAGATACGCAGTATTTT.

DNA of the CDR3: TGTGCCAGCAGTTTACGGTCTTATGGAAACACCATATATTTT. Translation gives CASSLRSYGNTIYF. This chain uses TRBV27 with TRBJ1-3; D gene uncertain. V dropped 2 bases and J dropped 3 bases, with 8 bases sitting between them. Germline lookup yields CDR1 MNHEY and CDR2 SMNVEV (reference sequence). The CDR3 loop spans 14 amino acids.

This clone appeared once. The CDR3 bases are TGTGCCAGCAGTTACTCAAGGACTAGCGACGAGACCCAGTACTTC. This encodes CASSYSRTSDETQYF. V gene TRBV6-6 combines with J gene TRBJ2-5, with 9 bases aligning to TRBD2. Germline trimming cut 0 bases from V and 5 bases from J; bases unmatched to any gene: 4. Per germline, CDR1 MNHNY and CDR2 SVGAGI (reference sequence). This CDR3 contains 15 residues.

The V gene is TRBV2, the J gene TRBJ1-5; D is ambiguous. Per germline, CDR1 SNHLY and CDR2 FYNNEI. This CDR3 is built from 13 residues. The V end lost 8 bases, the J end lost 4 bases, and 12 bases lay between the germline ends. CDR3 residues: CASQGRENQPQHF. The CDR3 bases are TGTGCCAGCCAAGGACGGGAAAATCAGCCCCAGCATTTT.

The chain links TRBV7-9 to TRBJ2-1; TRBD2 is a possible D gene (5 bases). Germline V gene lookup returns CDR1 SEHNR and CDR2 FQNEAQ (reference sequence). Trimming left V 1 base short and J 4 bases short, with 8 bases between. There are 14 residues in the CDR3. CDR3 in amino acids: CASSLVEGYNEQFF. The CDR3 bases are TGTGCCAGCAGCTTAGTTGAGGGTTACAATGAGCAGTTCTTC.

This rearrangement joins TRBV25-1 to TRBJ2-3; perhaps D is TRBD1 or TRBD2 (6 bases each). V shed 4 bases and J shed 3 bases, with 11 bases lying between them. Germline CDR1 is MGHDK and CDR2 is SYGVNS. The CDR3 has 14 amino acids. The CDR3 here is CASSVLGGTDTQYF. In DNA form, the CDR3 reads TGTGCCAGCAGTGTCCTAGGGGGGACAGATACGCAGTATTTT.

V is TRBV12-2 and J is TRBJ2-7. TRBV12-2 is a known pseudogene. The CDR3 runs to 18 residues. CDR3: CASRLEEKTQAHTYEQYF. The CDR3 coding sequence is TGTGCAAGTCGCTTAGAGGAAAAAACACAAGCCCATACCTACGAGCAGTACTTC.

The chain employs TRBV7-9 and TRBJ1-2; D uncertain. Trimming cost V 5 bases and J 6 bases, with 22 bases left between them. CDR3 size: 16 residues. CDR1 SEHNR and CDR2 FQNEAQ come from the germline V gene (reference sequence). The CDR3 spells CASSQNKEPGFHGYTF. CDR3 nucleotide sequence: TGTGCCAGCAGCCAAAATAAAGAGCCAGGTTTTCATGGCTACACCTTC.

CDR3 amino acids: CAPLEGAGGPFTGELFF. As DNA, the CDR3 is TGTGCCCCCCTAGAGGGCGCGGGAGGGCCTTTCACCGGGGAGCTGTTTTTT. The genes are TRBV10-3 and TRBJ2-2; 9 nucleotides match TRBD2. The CDR3 is 17 amino acids. Germline loops: CDR1 ENHRY, CDR2 SYGVKD. V was pared by 11 bases and J by 4 bases, with 17 bases of the junction left unmatched.

This clone came up a few times. The genes are TRBV14 and TRBJ1-2, with unresolved D. From germline, CDR1 is SGHDN and CDR2 FVKESK. The germline V and J ends were trimmed by 4 bases and 2 bases, with 5 bases remaining between them. The CDR3 totals 12 residues. The chain's CDR3 is CASSLGNYGYTF. The CDR3 coding sequence is TGTGCCAGCAGCCTGGGGAACTATGGCTACACCTTC.

This clone turned up a few times. This rearrangement joins TRBV18 to TRBJ1-2; D gene unclear. Germline V gene data show CDR1 as KGHSH and CDR2 as LQKENI. The length of the CDR3 is 13 residues. Trimming stripped 2 bases from V and 8 bases from J, with 12 bases between. The CDR3 DNA reads TGTGCCAGCTCACCATGGCCTGGAGGCGGCTACACCTTC. This codes for CASSPWPGGGYTF.

A few counts support this clone. V is TRBV5-1 and J is TRBJ2-2; D not certain. The CDR3 consists of 14 residues. The germline gives CDR1 SGHRS, CDR2 YFSETQ. The V and J ends lost 4 bases and 5 bases respectively, with 12 bases between them. The CDR3 sequence is CASSRETKTGELFF. The CDR3 bases are TGCGCCAGCAGCCGTGAAACTAAGACCGGGGAGCTGTTTTTT.

The chain carries TRBV6-6 and TRBJ1-3, with D maybe TRBD1 (5 bases). With 5 bases removed from V and 0 bases from J, the gap between germline ends came to 11 bases. Per the germline V gene, CDR1 is MNHNY and CDR2 is SVGAGI (reference sequence). The CDR3 covers 15 residues. CDR3 sequence: CASSTPTVSGNTIYF. The CDR3 coding sequence is TGTGCCAGCAGTACACCGACAGTCTCTGGAAACACCATATATTTT.

In this sample, this clone turned up a few times. The genes are TRBV2 and TRBJ2-7; unclear D gene. Germline V gene sequence: CDR1 SNHLY, CDR2 FYNNEI. Trimming removed 7 bases from V and 1 base from J, with 17 bases in between. The CDR3 is 15 residues long. The CDR3 coding sequence is TGTGCCAGCACGATGAACTTTCTCCAATCCTACGAGCAGTACTTC. Translating gives CASTMNFLQSYEQYF.

This clone was observed a handful of times. The chain links TRBV19 to TRBJ2-1; D may be TRBD2 (5 bases). The germline gives CDR1 LNHDA, CDR2 SQIVND (reference sequence). CDR3 size: 14 residues. Trimming removed 1 base at V and 4 bases at J, with 8 bases between. This CDR3 is CASSIGGQYNEQFF. The CDR3 DNA reads as TGTGCCAGTAGTATAGGCGGGCAGTACAATGAGCAGTTCTTC.

V is TRBV11-2 and J is TRBJ2-3; no clear D. The V gene's germline CDR1 is SGHAT and CDR2 FQNNGV. This CDR3 region has 13 residues. V was clipped by 5 bases and J by 8 bases, with 14 bases between them. CDR3: CASSPDSGSTQYF. In DNA, the CDR3 is TGTGCCAGCAGCCCTGATAGTGGTAGTACGCAGTATTTT. The entire variable domain, with the rest obtained from reference TRBV11-2 and TRBJ2-3, is as follows: EAGVAQSPRYKIIEKRQSVAFWCNPISGHATLYWYQQILGQGPKLLIQFQNNGVVDDSQLPKDRFSAERLKGVDSTLKIQPAKLEDSAVYLCASSPDSGSTQYFGPGTRLTVL.

The J gene is TRBJ2-1, the V gene TRBV29-1; 8 nucleotides line up with TRBD1. V was clipped by 4 bases and J by 4 bases; unmatched bases: 6. This CDR3 comprises 14 residues. Germline V gives CDR1 SQVTM, CDR2 ANQGSEA. The CDR3 protein is CSVVQGAAYNEQFF. The CDR3 bases are TGCAGCGTTGTGCAGGGGGCGGCTTACAATGAGCAGTTCTTC.

This clone was counted a few times. The CDR3 DNA follows: TGTGCCGCAGGTGGGACGCCCAGGGGCGATGAGCAGTTCTTC. It is translated as CAAGGTPRGDEQFF. This sequence joins TRBV2 and TRBJ2-1, with a possible D match to TRBD1 (6 bases). Germline CDR1 reads SNHLY; CDR2 reads FYNNEI. Trimming removed 11 bases from V and 8 bases from J, with 22 bases in between. The CDR3 covers 14 residues. Filled out from reference TRBV2 and TRBJ2-1, the complete variable domain reads EPEVTQTPSHQVTQMGQEVILRCVPISNHLYFYWYRQILGQKVEFLVSFYNNEISEKSEIFDDQFSVERPDGSNFTLKIRSTKLEDSAMYFCAAGGTPRGDEQFFGPGTRLTVL.

This chain uses TRBV7-9 with TRBJ2-2, with 16 bases matching TRBD2. CDR3 length: 17 amino acids. Germline loops: CDR1 SEHNR, CDR2 FQNEAQ (reference sequence). V trimming: 8 bases; J trimming: 7 bases; junction bases outside the gene matches: 10. The CDR3 coding sequence is TGTGCCAGCGTGCTAACGGGACTAGCGGGAGGGATCGGGGAGCTGTTTTTT. It encodes CASVLTGLAGGIGELFF.

V gene TRBV9 combines with J gene TRBJ1-4; D possibly corresponds to TRBD1 (5 bases). The CDR3 covers 16 residues. Trimming took off 0 bases at V and 8 bases at J, with 17 bases between the two ends. Germline CDR1 reads SGDLS; CDR2 reads YYNGEE. The CDR3 sequence is CASSVDSAGNEEKLFF. For the CDR3, the DNA is TGTGCCAGCAGCGTAGATAGCGCAGGGAATGAAGAAAAACTGTTTTTT.

The V call is TRBV11-3, the J call TRBJ2-7; D may be TRBD2 (5 bases). CDR1 and CDR2 from the germline V gene are SGHNT and YENEEA. Trimming removed 5 bases from V and 6 bases from J, with 11 bases in between. This CDR3 region has 12 residues. The CDR3 loop reads CASSPGDGEQYF. In DNA, the CDR3 is TGTGCCAGCAGCCCCGGGGATGGCGAGCAGTACTTC.

This chain uses TRBV5-1 with TRBJ1-5; D perhaps matches TRBD1 (5 bases). There are 15 residues in the CDR3. Germline CDR1 is SGHRS and CDR2 is YFSETQ. V gave up 1 base and J gave up 2 bases, with 10 bases separating them. The CDR3 loop is CASSLSGEGNQPQHF. For the CDR3, the DNA is TGCGCCAGCAGCTTGTCGGGGGAGGGCAATCAGCCCCAGCATTTT. Full variable domain (outside the CDR3, taken from reference TRBV5-1 and TRBJ1-5): KAGVTQTPRYLIKTRGQQVTLSCSPISGHRSVSWYQQTPGQGLQFLFEYFSETQRNKGNFPGRFSGRQFSNSRSEMNVSTLELGDSALYLCASSLSGEGNQPQHFGDGTRLSIL.

This chain links TRBV14 with TRBJ2-5; no definite D call. The CDR3 is 12 residues long. With 6 bases removed from V and 5 bases from J, the gap between germline ends came to 10 bases. The germline V gene has CDR1 SGHDN and CDR2 FVKESK. The CDR3 nucleotides read TGTGCCAGCAGTCTCGGGCCTGAGACCCAGTACTTC. It yields the protein CASSLGPETQYF.